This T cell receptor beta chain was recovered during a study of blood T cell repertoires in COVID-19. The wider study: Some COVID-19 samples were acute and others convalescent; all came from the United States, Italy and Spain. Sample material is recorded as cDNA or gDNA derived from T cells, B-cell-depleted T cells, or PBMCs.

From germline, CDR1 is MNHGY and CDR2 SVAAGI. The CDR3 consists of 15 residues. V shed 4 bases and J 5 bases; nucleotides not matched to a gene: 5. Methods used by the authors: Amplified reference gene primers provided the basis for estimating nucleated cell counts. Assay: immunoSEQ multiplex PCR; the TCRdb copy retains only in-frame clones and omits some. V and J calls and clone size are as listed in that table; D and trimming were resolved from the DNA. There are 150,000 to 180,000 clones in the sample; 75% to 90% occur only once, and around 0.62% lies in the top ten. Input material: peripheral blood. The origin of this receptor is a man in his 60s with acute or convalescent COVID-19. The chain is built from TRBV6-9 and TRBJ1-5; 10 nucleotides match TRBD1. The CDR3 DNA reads TGTGCCAGCAGTTTCCGGACAGGGGGTGATCAGCCCCAGCATTTT. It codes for CASSFRTGGDQPQHF.